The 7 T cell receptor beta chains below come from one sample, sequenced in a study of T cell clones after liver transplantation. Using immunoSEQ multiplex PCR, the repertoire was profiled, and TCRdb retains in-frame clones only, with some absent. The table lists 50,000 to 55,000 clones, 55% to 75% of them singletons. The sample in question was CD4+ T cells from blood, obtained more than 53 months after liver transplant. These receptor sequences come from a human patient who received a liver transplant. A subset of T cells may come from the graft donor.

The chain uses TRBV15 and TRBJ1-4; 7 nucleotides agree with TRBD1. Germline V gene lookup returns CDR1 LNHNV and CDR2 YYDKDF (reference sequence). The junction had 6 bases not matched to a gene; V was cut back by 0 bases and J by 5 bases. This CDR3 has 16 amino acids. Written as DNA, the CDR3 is TGTGCCACCAGCAGAGAACAGGGGTTCAAGAATGAAAAACTGTTTTTT. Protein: CATSREQGFKNEKLFF.

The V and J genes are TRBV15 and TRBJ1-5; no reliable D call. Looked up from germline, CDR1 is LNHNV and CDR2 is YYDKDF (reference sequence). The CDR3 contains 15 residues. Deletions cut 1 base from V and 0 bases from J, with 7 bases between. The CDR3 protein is CATSRGSNSNQPQHF. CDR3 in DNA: TGTGCCACCAGCAGAGGAAGTAATAGCAATCAGCCCCAGCATTTT. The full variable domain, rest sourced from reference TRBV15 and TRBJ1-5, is DAMVIQNPRYQVTQFGKPVTLSCSQTLNHNVMYWYQQKSSQAPKLLFHYYDKDFNNEADTPDNFQSRRPNTSFCFLDIRSPGLGDTAMYLCATSRGSNSNQPQHFGDGTRLSIL.

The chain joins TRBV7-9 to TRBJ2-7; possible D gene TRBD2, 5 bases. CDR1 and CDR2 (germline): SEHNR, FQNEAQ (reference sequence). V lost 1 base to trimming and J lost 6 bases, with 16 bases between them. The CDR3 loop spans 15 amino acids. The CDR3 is CASSLGAMTTREQYF. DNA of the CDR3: TGTGCCAGCAGCTTAGGGGCGATGACTACTCGCGAGCAGTACTTC.

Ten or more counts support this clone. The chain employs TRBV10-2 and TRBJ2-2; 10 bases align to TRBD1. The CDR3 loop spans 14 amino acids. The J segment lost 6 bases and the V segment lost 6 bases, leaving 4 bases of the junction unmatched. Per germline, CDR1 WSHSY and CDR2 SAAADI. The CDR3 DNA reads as TGCGCCAGCAGACCGGGACAGGGGCCCGGGGAGCTGTTTTTT. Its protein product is CASRPGQGPGELFF.

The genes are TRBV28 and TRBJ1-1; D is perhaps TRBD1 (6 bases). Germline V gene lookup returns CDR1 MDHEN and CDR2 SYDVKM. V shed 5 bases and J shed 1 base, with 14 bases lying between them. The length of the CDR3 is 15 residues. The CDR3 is CASSNQGRSNTEAFF. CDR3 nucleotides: TGTGCCAGCAGTAATCAGGGGCGGTCGAACACTGAAGCTTTCTTT.

The CDR3 loop is CARSPDIRGKYF. DNA for the CDR3: TGTGCCAGAAGCCCTGATATCCGGGGGAAGTACTTC. The chain carries TRBV5-3 and TRBJ2-7; D is possibly TRBD2 (6 bases). TRBV5-3 is recorded as an ORF, its role being uncertain. V dropped 4 bases and J dropped 11 bases, with 16 bases sitting between them. CDR3 length: 12 amino acids.

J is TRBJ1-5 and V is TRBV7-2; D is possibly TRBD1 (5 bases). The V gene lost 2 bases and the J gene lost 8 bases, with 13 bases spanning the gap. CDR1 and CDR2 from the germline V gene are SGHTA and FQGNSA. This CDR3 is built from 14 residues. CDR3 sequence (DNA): TGTGCCAGCAGCTTAAACTACGGGGACGAGCCCCAGCATTTT. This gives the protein CASSLNYGDEPQHF.